This T cell receptor (beta chain) was retrieved from a study of a mutant IDH1 vaccine in newly diagnosed glioma (dated by TCRdb to the early 2020s). As for the study more broadly: Of the roughly 32 patients who were treated, about 62% were male and roughly 38% were female, and the mean age was approximately 40 years. Before enrollment, patients had received standard therapy of radiotherapy alone, temozolomide alone, or radiochemotherapy with temozolomide; most received the combination. Six visits were used for peripheral blood collection: V03 (baseline), V05, V07, V10, V12 and V13. Longitudinal TCRB deep sequencing was done for 25 treated patients, wherever samples were available for exploratory analyses.

V has 5 bases trimmed and J has 0 bases trimmed; junction bases matching no gene number 5. Spanning cysteine to phenylalanine, the CDR3 consists of 15 amino acids. Left in the record is the CDR3 DNA by itself, 45 bases read in frame from the first base. CDR1 and CDR2, looked up from the germline V gene, are SGHRS and YFSETQ. General conclusions and limits of the study: The authors noted that analyses of patient blood samples could not be reproduced because of sample limitations. Availability determined which PBMC samples were chosen for TCRB deep sequencing. Immune responses induced by the vaccine were seen in around 94% of patients across multiple MHC alleles. Pseudoprogression seemed to be unrelated to changes in the top peripheral T cell clonotypes found by TCRB sequencing.

On this clone: Its antigen is still unknown. No base qualities exist here, and no much larger clone lies one base off it.

The time point label for this specimen denotes: baseline, week 1 (first vaccination visit). Read against the paper, the sample's treatment or condition label means: pre-vaccination baseline after standard-of-care therapy. The donors had newly diagnosed IDH1-mutant astrocytomas of WHO grade 3 or 4 that showed loss of nuclear ATRX. The samples were drawn from NOA16, a multicentre, single-arm, open-label phase I trial in Germany that tested a mutant IDH1 peptide vaccine in humans for the first time. For immunogenicity testing, the blood drawn at visit V03 was used as the baseline sample. Genomic DNA for TCRB sequencing was isolated from EDTA blood with the DNeasy Blood and Tissue Kit. Library method: the immunoSEQ multiplex PCR assay. Rearranged TCR beta chain sequences were amplified using the hsTCRB Kit according to the manufacturer's protocol. An Illumina MiSeq was used to sequence the TCRB libraries. Under the source paper's analysis protocol: The proprietary platform of the kit vendor was used for demultiplexing, trimming and gene mapping. Sourced from immuneACCESS, this table was stored by TCRdb with only in-frame sequences that have V and J called. A share of the clones is absent; for the studies checked, an unresolved V gene accounts for under half, and the remainder has no known explanation. From that table come the V and J calls and clone size; the DNA was used to work out D and trimming. For this sample the table gives approximately 88,000 clones, of which about four fifths were detected only once. The top ten clonotypes cover 7.5% of the sample.

The TCR comes from a man aged 40-49 years with glioma. This receptor chain uses TRBV5-1 and TRBJ1-1; 9 middle bases align to TRBD1. The starting material was PBMCs, obtained from a glioma patient treated with radiotherapy, temozolomide or both. In nucleotide form, the sequence is TGCGCCAGCAGGCCCCGACAGGGGGTGAACACTGAAGCTTTCTTT. It codes for CASRPRQGVNTEAFF.